The following is a T cell receptor (beta chain) sequence with its context. The data derive from a study of blood T cell repertoires in COVID-19. Study overall: COVID-19 samples collected from the United States, Italy and Spain covered acute and convalescent phases. Sample material is recorded as cDNA or gDNA derived from T cells, B-cell-depleted T cells, or PBMCs.

Original data processing: For nucleated cells, counts were estimated from reference gene primer amplification. Sequencing was performed with immunoSEQ multiplex PCR; in TCRdb, only in-frame clones are kept and a portion is missing. The V and J calls and clone size were taken over from that table, and D and trimming were inferred from the DNA. The sample yields 150,000 to 200,000 clones, 86% seen once. V was clipped by 7 bases and J by 8 bases, with 12 bases between them. CDR3 length: 12 amino acids. The gene calls are TRBV12-3 or TRBV12-4 and TRBJ2-1, with D perhaps TRBD2 (5 bases). The sample comprised peripheral blood. This sequence was found in a man aged 70-80 years with acute or convalescent COVID-19. The CDR3 nucleotides are TGTGCCAGCACTTCACAGAGGGATGAGCAGTTCTTC. Protein sequence: CASTSQRDEQFF.